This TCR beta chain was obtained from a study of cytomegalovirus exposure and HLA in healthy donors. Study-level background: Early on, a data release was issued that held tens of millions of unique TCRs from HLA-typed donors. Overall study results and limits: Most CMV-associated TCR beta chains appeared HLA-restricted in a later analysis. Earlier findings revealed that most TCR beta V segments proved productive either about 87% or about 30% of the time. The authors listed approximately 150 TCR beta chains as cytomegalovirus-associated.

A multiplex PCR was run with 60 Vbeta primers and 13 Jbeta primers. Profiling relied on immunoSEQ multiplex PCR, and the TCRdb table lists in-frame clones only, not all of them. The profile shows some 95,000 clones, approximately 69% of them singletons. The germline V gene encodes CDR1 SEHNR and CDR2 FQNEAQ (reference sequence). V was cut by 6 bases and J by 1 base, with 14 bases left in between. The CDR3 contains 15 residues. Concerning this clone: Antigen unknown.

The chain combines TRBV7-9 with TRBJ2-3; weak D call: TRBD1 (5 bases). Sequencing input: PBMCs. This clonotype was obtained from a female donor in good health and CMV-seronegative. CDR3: CASRSQGTGTDTQYF. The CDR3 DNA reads TGTGCCAGCAGATCTCAGGGAACGGGCACAGATACGCAGTATTTT. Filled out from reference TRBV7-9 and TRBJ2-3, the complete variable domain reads DTGVSQNPRHKITKRGQNVTFRCDPISEHNRLYWYRQTLGQGPEFLTYFQNEAQLEKSRLLSDRFSAERPKGSFSTLEIQRTEQGDSAMYLCASRSQGTGTDTQYFGPGTRLTVL.